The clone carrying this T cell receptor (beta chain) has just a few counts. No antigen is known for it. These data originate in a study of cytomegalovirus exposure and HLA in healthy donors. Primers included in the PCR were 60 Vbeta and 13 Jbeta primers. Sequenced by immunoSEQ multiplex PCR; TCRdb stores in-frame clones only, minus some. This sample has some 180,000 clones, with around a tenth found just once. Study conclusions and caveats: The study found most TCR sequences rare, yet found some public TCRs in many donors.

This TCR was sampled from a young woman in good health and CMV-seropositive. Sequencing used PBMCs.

The CDR3 reads CAISRQGAQDYGYTF. CDR3 DNA sequence: TGTGCCATCAGTCGACAGGGGGCGCAGGACTATGGCTACACCTTC. V usage is TRBV10-3 and J usage is TRBJ1-2, with 10 bases aligning to TRBD1. Germline CDR1 is ENHRY and CDR2 is SYGVKD. The CDR3 has 15 amino acids. V lost 5 bases and J lost 3; bases outside the gene matches: 6.